The rows below give T cell receptor beta chains drawn from one sample of a study. A single record per CDR3 protein comes from TCRdb applying MiXCR to the RT-PCR reads. The repertoire holds approximately 720,000 distinct CDR3 sequences, with more than 13% as singletons. Material: memory CD4+ T cells from blood. Source of these receptors: a female donor in good health, serving as a healthy control. Each CDR3 is given with its conserved first and last residue. Fields, in order: clone size, D gene, CDR3 length, V gene, J gene, CDR3 protein, CDR3 DNA. A D gene is named only where the DNA matches it firmly. Expanded clones get a size class; other rows say once, few or many, or leave the size out.

>NA|NA|12|TRBV28|TRBJ1-2
CASTRAGYGYTF
TGTGCCAGCACCCGGGCCGGCTATGGCTACACCTTC
>NA|NA|11|TRBV6-1|TRBJ1-2
CASSVGVGYTF
TGTGCCAGCAGTGTGGGCGTCGGCTACACCTTC
>few|TRBD2|13|TRBV2|TRBJ2-1
CASSRTSGNEQFF
TGTGCCAGCAGCCGGACTAGCGGCAATGAGCAGTTCTTC
>many|NA|14|TRBV7-9|TRBJ2-5
CASSRSRGRETQYF
TGTGCCAGCAGCCGAAGTCGGGGCCGAGAGACCCAGTACTTC
>few|NA|17|TRBV4-2|TRBJ2-6
CASSQDADYSGANVLTF
TGTGCCAGCAGCCAAGATGCGGATTACTCTGGGGCCAACGTCCTGACTTTC
>NA|TRBD2|13|TRBV29-1|TRBJ2-1
CSVPGLAANEQFF
TGCAGCGTACCGGGACTAGCGGCAAATGAGCAGTTCTTC
>NA|NA|16|TRBV6-1|TRBJ1-4
CASSVGAGTRNEKLFF
TGTGCCAGCAGTGTAGGTGCGGGGACCAGAAATGAAAAACTGTTTTTT
>many|TRBD2|15|TRBV12-3/TRBV12-4|TRBJ2-1
CASSLMAGGGDEQFF
TGTGCCAGCAGTTTAATGGCGGGAGGGGGGGATGAGCAGTTCTTC
>NA|TRBD1|15|TRBV9|TRBJ1-1
CASSRGGAGNTEAFF
TGTGCCAGCAGCCGAGGGGGCGCAGGGAACACTGAAGCTTTCTTT
>many|NA|12|TRBV29-1|TRBJ1-2
CSAETANYGYTF
TGCAGCGCCGAGACAGCTAACTATGGCTACACCTTC
>many|TRBD1|16|TRBV28|TRBJ2-4
CASSETGFKVKNIQYF
TGTGCCAGCAGTGAGACAGGGTTCAAGGTCAAAAACATTCAGTACTTC
>many|NA|14|TRBV9|TRBJ2-7
CASSVESLSSEQYF
TGTGCCAGCAGCGTAGAAAGTCTATCTAGCGAGCAGTACTTC
>NA|NA|13|TRBV20-1|TRBJ1-2
CSIDGGASDGYTF
TGCAGTATCGATGGGGGGGCCTCTGATGGCTACACCTTC
>NA|TRBD1|16|TRBV7-8|TRBJ2-1
CASSQGQASSYNEQFF
TGTGCCAGCAGCCAGGGACAGGCCAGCTCCTACAATGAGCAGTTCTTC
>few|NA|12|TRBV7-8|TRBJ2-7
CASSLVSKSKYF
TGTGCCAGCAGCTTAGTTTCGAAGAGCAAGTACTTC
>few|TRBD2|18|TRBV12-3/TRBV12-4|TRBJ2-1
CASSTGTSGRAGGNEQFF
TGTGCCAGCAGTACCGGGACTAGCGGGAGGGCCGGGGGCAATGAGCAGTTCTTC
>many|NA|16|TRBV24-1|TRBJ2-1
CATSDSAPRRYNEQFF
TGTGCCACCAGTGATTCTGCACCGAGACGCTACAATGAGCAGTTCTTC
>NA|NA|12|TRBV10-1|TRBJ2-1
CASKAPQGGQFF
TGCGCCAGTAAAGCACCTCAGGGAGGGCAGTTCTTC
>few|NA|12|TRBV5-4|TRBJ2-7
CASSSTTNEQYF
TGTGCCAGCAGCTCCACTACAAACGAGCAGTACTTC
>NA|NA|13|TRBV7-2|TRBJ2-1
CASRTDTYNEQFF
TGTGCCAGCAGGACGGATACCTACAATGAGCAGTTCTTC
>NA|TRBD1|15|TRBV6-1|TRBJ1-2
CASIEGTGHGYGYTF
TGTGCCAGCATCGAAGGGACAGGGCACGGCTATGGCTACACCTTC
>many|NA|15|TRBV20-1|TRBJ1-6
CSARDARFNDSPLHF
TGCAGTGCTAGAGATGCACGGTTTAATGATTCACCCCTCCACTTT
>NA|NA|13|TRBV12-3/TRBV12-4|TRBJ2-3
CASTYLGLDTQYF
TGTGCCAGCACTTATCTCGGGCTGGATACGCAGTATTTT
>NA|TRBD2|16|TRBV6-4|TRBJ2-3
CASSANLAGSTDTQYF
TGTGCCAGCAGTGCCAACCTAGCGGGGAGCACAGATACGCAGTATTTT
>NA|TRBD2|19|TRBV27|TRBJ2-5
CASKQKGYGTSGSGETQYF
TGTGCCAGCAAACAAAAAGGGTACGGGACTAGCGGGAGTGGAGAGACCCAGTACTTC
>NA|TRBD2|16|TRBV20-1|TRBJ2-7
CSAQVGGTSRTYEQYF
TGCAGTGCCCAAGTTGGGGGGACTAGCAGAACCTACGAGCAGTACTTC
>NA|TRBD2|17|TRBV7-2|TRBJ2-5
CASSLGGDSGGTGTQYF
TGTGCCAGCAGCTTAGGAGGAGACAGCGGGGGGACCGGGACCCAGTACTTC
>few|NA|17|TRBV5-1|TRBJ2-3
CASSLALFGAFTDTQYF
TGCGCCAGCAGCTTGGCCTTGTTTGGAGCCTTCACAGATACGCAGTATTTT
>few|TRBD1|13|TRBV20-1|TRBJ2-3
CSAHGQGADTQYF
TGCAGTGCTCATGGACAGGGGGCAGATACGCAGTATTTT
>few|NA|13|TRBV12-3/TRBV12-4|TRBJ2-1
CASKSGVYNEQFF
TGTGCCAGTAAGAGCGGAGTTTACAATGAGCAGTTCTTC
>few|NA|14|TRBV12-3/TRBV12-4|TRBJ1-2
CASTSDGGDYGYTF
TGTGCCAGCACTTCGGACGGAGGGGACTATGGCTACACCTTC
>many|TRBD2|17|TRBV4-3|TRBJ2-7
CASSQRATTSGSGEQYF
TGCGCCAGCAGCCAACGGGCAACGACTAGCGGGAGCGGCGAGCAGTACTTC
>NA|NA|15|TRBV9|TRBJ1-2
CASSVELQAVYGYTF
TGTGCCAGCAGCGTAGAGTTACAGGCGGTCTATGGCTACACCTTC
>few|NA|13|TRBV4-3|TRBJ1-2
CASSQSGSYGYTF
TGCGCCAGCAGCCAAAGTGGGAGCTATGGCTACACCTTC
>NA|TRBD2|16|TRBV7-8|TRBJ2-1
CASSFQPGLAAFEQFF
TGTGCCAGCAGCTTTCAACCGGGACTAGCGGCGTTTGAGCAGTTCTTC
>many|TRBD2|15|TRBV7-3|TRBJ2-2
CASSLRTSGAGELFF
TGTGCCAGCAGCCTAAGGACTAGCGGGGCCGGGGAGCTGTTTTTT
>few|NA|16|TRBV7-2|TRBJ2-1
CASSSPISGALNEQFF
TGTGCCAGCAGCTCCCCAATCAGCGGAGCACTCAATGAGCAGTTCTTC
>few|NA|13|TRBV12-3/TRBV12-4|TRBJ2-5
CASSITGQETQYF
TGTGCCAGCTCTATAACGGGGCAAGAGACCCAGTACTTC
>many|NA|15|TRBV25-1|TRBJ2-5
CASSHGGGWGETQYF
TGTGCCAGCAGCCACGGAGGGGGGTGGGGCGAGACCCAGTACTTC
>many|TRBD2|15|TRBV6-5|TRBJ2-7
CASKSLPGGTYEQYF
TGTGCCAGCAAAAGCCTCCCGGGGGGAACCTACGAGCAGTACTTC
>few|NA|14|TRBV7-3|TRBJ1-1
CASRLWDTNTEAFF
TGTGCCAGCAGGCTCTGGGACACCAACACTGAAGCTTTCTTT
>NA|TRBD1|16|TRBV7-2|TRBJ2-5
CASSLVSQGAGETQYF
TGTGCCAGCAGCTTAGTGAGCCAGGGGGCTGGAGAGACCCAGTACTTC
>few|TRBD2|14|TRBV27|TRBJ2-1
CASTLLAEGSEQFF
TGTGCCAGCACCCTTCTAGCGGAGGGCAGTGAGCAGTTCTTC
>NA|NA|15|TRBV5-1|TRBJ2-4
CASSPDVRDKNIQYF
TGCGCCAGCAGCCCGGACGTTAGAGACAAAAACATTCAGTACTTC
>many|NA|10|TRBV20-1|TRBJ2-1
CSARGLEQFF
TGCAGTGCTAGAGGACTAGAGCAGTTCTTC
>NA|NA|16|TRBV12-3/TRBV12-4|TRBJ1-5
CASSLMQGYGNQPQHF
TGTGCCAGCAGTTTAATGCAGGGGTATGGCAATCAGCCCCAGCATTTT
>few|TRBD2|19|TRBV12-3/TRBV12-4|TRBJ2-4
CASSPTSGRDPIAKNIQYF
TGTGCCAGCAGCCCGACTAGCGGGAGAGATCCTATAGCCAAAAACATTCAGTACTTC
>NA|NA|15|TRBV7-6|TRBJ2-7
CASRGGNDSYYEQYF
TGTGCCAGTAGGGGGGGTAATGATTCATACTACGAGCAGTACTTC
>many|TRBD2|15|TRBV4-2|TRBJ2-1
CASSQGLAGANEQFF
TGTGCCAGCAGCCAGGGACTAGCGGGAGCCAATGAGCAGTTCTTC
>few|NA|13|TRBV20-1|TRBJ1-4
CSAIGGPNEKLFF
TGCAGTGCTATTGGCGGGCCTAATGAAAAACTGTTTTTT
>NA|NA|12|TRBV6-5|TRBJ1-1
CASRDSNRGAFF
TGTGCCAGCAGGGACTCTAATAGGGGAGCTTTCTTT
>few|NA|12|TRBV25-1|TRBJ1-4
CASRRGYEKLFF
TGTGCCAGCAGGAGAGGATATGAAAAACTGTTTTTT
>few|NA|13|TRBV20-1|TRBJ1-6
CSAREFHNSPLHF
TGCAGTGCTAGAGAGTTTCATAATTCACCCCTCCACTTT
>NA|TRBD1|15|TRBV4-1|TRBJ2-3
CASSPRTGKSDTQYF
TGCGCCAGCAGCCCCAGGACAGGGAAGAGTGATACGCAGTATTTT
>many|NA|12|TRBV6-2/TRBV6-3|TRBJ2-5
CASSHALETQYF
TGTGCCAGCAGCCACGCTCTTGAGACCCAGTACTTC
>few|NA|12|TRBV20-1|TRBJ1-2
CSADRQNYGYTF
TGCAGTGCTGACCGACAGAACTATGGCTACACCTTC
>NA|NA|14|TRBV5-4|TRBJ2-7
CASSGGGASYEQYF
TGTGCCAGCAGCGGGGGTGGGGCCAGCTACGAGCAGTACTTC
>few|NA|15|TRBV4-1|TRBJ1-4
CASSQGQGVWEKLFF
TGCGCCAGCAGCCAAGGTCAGGGAGTGTGGGAAAAACTGTTTTTT
>NA|NA|14|TRBV4-3|TRBJ1-1
CARSQVEGGTEAFF
TGCGCCAGAAGCCAAGTGGAGGGAGGCACTGAAGCTTTCTTT
>NA|NA|14|TRBV24-1|TRBJ1-1
CATSDFNGPHGAFF
TGTGCCACCAGTGATTTCAACGGGCCGCACGGAGCTTTCTTT